This TCR beta chain was sequenced during a study of blood T cell repertoires in COVID-19. Overall study: Spain, Italy and the United States supplied samples that represented acute and convalescent COVID-19. PBMCs, B-cell-depleted T cells, or T cells provided the cDNA or gDNA that made up the material.

V gave up 9 bases and J gave up 6 bases; unmatched junction bases: 8. The CDR3 is 13 amino acids. Germline CDR1 and CDR2: SNHLY and FYNNEI. Authors' methods: The authors estimated nucleated cell counts from reference gene primer amplification. The protocol was immunoSEQ multiplex PCR, while the TCRdb copy is restricted to in-frame clones and leaves out a portion. V and J calls and clone size are copied from that table; D and trimming were computed from the DNA. The data show about 260,000 clones, approximately 86% seen once. The chain couples TRBV2 to TRBJ1-5, with 7 bases that match TRBD1. Sequenced: peripheral blood. This clonotype was sampled from a human donor in a cohort sampled during active COVID-19. CDR3: CASTGTVSQPQHF. CDR3 nucleotide sequence: TGTGCCAGTACCGGGACAGTTAGTCAGCCCCAGCATTTT.